This T cell receptor (beta chain) appears in the sequencing data of a study of shared clonotypes between healthy human individuals. Turning to this clone: Its target is not known.

Template for every sorted-subset replicate PCR totaled approximately 0.2 ug DNA, roughly 30,000 T cell genomes. Only in-frame clones appear in the TCRdb table, and some are missing; sequencing was by immunoSEQ multiplex PCR. The table shows more than 1 million clones, with around 82% occurring only once. Study-wide findings and caveats: Sorted-subset sequencing was shown by rarefaction to be incomplete despite large depth. Owing to a small donor count, the genetic and exposure-history diversity represented was limited.

The receptor was isolated from a man younger than 35 in good health. Some clones in this sample may be carry-over from other donors' samples. Sequencing was carried out using memory CD4+ T cells from PBMCs. Documented subset: CD45RA-negative fraction.

Written as DNA, the CDR3 is TGTGCCAGCAGCCTGGGGACAGTACCTTCTGGAAACACCATATATTTT. Its translation is CASSLGTVPSGNTIYF. The V gene is TRBV5-6, the J gene TRBJ1-3, with TRBD1 identical over 7 bases. V shed 4 bases, J shed 1 base, and the junction held 8 bases outside the gene matches. CDR1 SGHDT and CDR2 YYEEEE come from the germline V gene. CDR3 size: 16 residues.